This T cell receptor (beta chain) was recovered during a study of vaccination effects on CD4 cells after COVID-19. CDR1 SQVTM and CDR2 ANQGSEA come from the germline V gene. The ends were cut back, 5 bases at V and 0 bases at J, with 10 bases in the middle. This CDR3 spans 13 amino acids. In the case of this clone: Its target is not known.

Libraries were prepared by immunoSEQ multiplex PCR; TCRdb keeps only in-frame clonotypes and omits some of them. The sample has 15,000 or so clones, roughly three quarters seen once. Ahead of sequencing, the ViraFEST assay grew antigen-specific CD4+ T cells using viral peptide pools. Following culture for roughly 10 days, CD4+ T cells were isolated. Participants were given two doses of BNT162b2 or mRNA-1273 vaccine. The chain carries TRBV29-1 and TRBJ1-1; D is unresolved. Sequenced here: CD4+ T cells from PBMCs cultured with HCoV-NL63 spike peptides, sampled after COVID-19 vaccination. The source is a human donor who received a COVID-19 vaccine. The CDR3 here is CSVSGNLNTEAFF. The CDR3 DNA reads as TGCAGCGTTTCGGGGAACCTGAACACTGAAGCTTTCTTT. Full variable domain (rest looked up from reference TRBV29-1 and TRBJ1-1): SAVISQKPSRDICQRGTSLTIQCQVDSQVTMMFWYRQQPGQSLTLIATANQGSEATYESGFVIDKFPISRPNLTFSTLTVSNMSPEDSSIYLCSVSGNLNTEAFFGQGTRLTVV.